This T cell receptor (beta chain) appears in the sequencing data of a study of regulatory T cells in long-lasting Graves disease. There are 14 residues in the CDR3. Trimming removed 7 bases from V and 6 bases from J, with 16 bases in between. Germline V gene sequence: CDR1 LGHDT, CDR2 YNNKEL (reference sequence). Time point here: persistent/refractory GD, antithyroid drugs over 5 years with positive TRAb. PBMC-extracted RNA yielded the TCR library. Assembly of TCR beta libraries relied on iRepertoire HTBI primers together with Arm-PCR of CDR3 regions. TCRdb independently ran MiXCR on the multiplex PCR reads; one entry per CDR3 protein. Of more than 650,000 distinct CDR3 sequences in the sample, around 30% are singletons; the top ten hold roughly 41%.

Sequenced here: peripheral blood mononuclear cells (PBMCs), sampled when the disease was refractory, from a patient treated with antithyroid drugs. The receptor's source is a female donor with Graves disease. The V call is TRBV3-1, the J call TRBJ2-1; possibly TRBD1 for D (6 bases). The CDR3 here is CASTQMLGGNEQFF. The CDR3 DNA reads as TGTGCCAGCACACAAATGTTAGGGGGCAATGAGCAGTTCTTC.